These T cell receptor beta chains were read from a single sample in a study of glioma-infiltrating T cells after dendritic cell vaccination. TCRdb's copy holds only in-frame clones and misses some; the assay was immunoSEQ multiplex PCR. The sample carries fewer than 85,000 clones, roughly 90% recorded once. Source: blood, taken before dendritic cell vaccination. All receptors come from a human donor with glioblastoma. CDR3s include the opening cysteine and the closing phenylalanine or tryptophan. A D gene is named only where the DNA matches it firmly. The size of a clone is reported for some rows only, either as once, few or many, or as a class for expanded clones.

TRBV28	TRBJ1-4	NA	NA	TGTGCCAGTGGATGGGGAGAGCATGAAAAACTGTTTTTT	CASGWGEHEKLFF
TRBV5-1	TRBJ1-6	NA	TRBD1	TGCGCCAGCAGCCTTGGACAGGGGGCGGCCTATAATTCCCCCCTCCACTTT	CASSLGQGAAYNSPLHF
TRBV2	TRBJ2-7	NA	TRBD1	TGTGCCAGCAGTGACAGGGGGCGGTACGAGCAGTACTTC	CASSDRGRYEQYF
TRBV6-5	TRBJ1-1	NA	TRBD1	TGTGCCAGCAGCGGGACAGGGGGGAACACTGAAGCTTTCTTT	CASSGTGGNTEAFF
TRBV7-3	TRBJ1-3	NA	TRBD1	TGTGCCAGCAGCAACCGACAGGGTATCATCCCAGACACCATATATTTT	CASSNRQGIIPDTIYF
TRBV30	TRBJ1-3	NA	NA	TGTGCCTGGGGTGGGATACGGGACACCATATATTTT	CAWGGIRDTIYF
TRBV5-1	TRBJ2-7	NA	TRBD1	TGCGCCAGCAGCGAAGGGACAGGGATCTCCGAGCAGTACTTC	CASSEGTGISEQYF
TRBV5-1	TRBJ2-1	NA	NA	TGCGCCAGCGCCCAGGGGACGGTTGAGGATGAGCAGTTCTTC	CASAQGTVEDEQFF
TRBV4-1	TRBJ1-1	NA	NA	TGCGCCAGCAGCCGGGAGGGAATGAACACTGAAGCTTTCTTT	CASSREGMNTEAFF
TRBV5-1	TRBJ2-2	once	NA	TGCGCCAGCAGCCTAGAGACCGGGGAGCTGTTTTTT	CASSLETGELFF
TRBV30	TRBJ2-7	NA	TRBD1	TGTGCCTGGAGTGCCGTTAGGGGGCGTCACTCCTACGAGCAGTACTTC	CAWSAVRGRHSYEQYF
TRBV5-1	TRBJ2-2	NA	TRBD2	TGCGCCAGCAGCTTTTCTACTAGCGGGAGTGGGGAGCTGTTTTTT	CASSFSTSGSGELFF
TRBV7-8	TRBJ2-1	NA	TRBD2	TGTGCCAGCAGCTTAGATAGCGGGGGTCTCAATGAGCAGTTCTTC	CASSLDSGGLNEQFF
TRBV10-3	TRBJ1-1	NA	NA	TGTGCCATCAGTGACCAGATGAACACTGAAGCTTTCTTT	CAISDQMNTEAFF
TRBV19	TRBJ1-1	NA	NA	TGTGCCAGTAGTGACTATGGTAGCACTGAAGCTTTCTTT	CASSDYGSTEAFF
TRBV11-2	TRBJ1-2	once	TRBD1	TGTGCCAGCAGCCTAGGACAGGATAACTATGGCTACACCTTC	CASSLGQDNYGYTF
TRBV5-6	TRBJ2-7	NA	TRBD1	TGTGCCAGCAGCTTGATCGGGACAGCTACCTACGAGCAGTACTTC	CASSLIGTATYEQYF
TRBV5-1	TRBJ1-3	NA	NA	TGCGCCAGCAGCACGGGACTACCAGACTCTGGAAACACCATATATTTT	CASSTGLPDSGNTIYF